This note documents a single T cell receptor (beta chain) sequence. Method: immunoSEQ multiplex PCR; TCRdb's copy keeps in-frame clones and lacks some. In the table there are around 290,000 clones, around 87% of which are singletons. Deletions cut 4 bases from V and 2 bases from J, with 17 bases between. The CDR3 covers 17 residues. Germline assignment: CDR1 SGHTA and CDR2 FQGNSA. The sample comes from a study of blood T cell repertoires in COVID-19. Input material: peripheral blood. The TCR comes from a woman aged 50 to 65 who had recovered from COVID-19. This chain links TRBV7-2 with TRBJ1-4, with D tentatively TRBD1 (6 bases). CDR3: CASSSGGRGVTNEKLFF. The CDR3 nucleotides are TGTGCCAGCAGCTCGGGGGGAAGGGGGGTTACTAATGAAAAACTGTTTTTT.